The T cell receptor beta chain described here comes from a study of blood T cell repertoires in COVID-19. About the research overall: COVID-19 samples, acute and convalescent, were from the United States, Italy and Spain.

Original processing notes: Counts of nucleated cells, estimated from reference gene primer amplification, were obtained. Assay used: immunoSEQ multiplex PCR; TCRdb lists only in-frame clones, some missing. V, J and clone size are taken as reported in that table, and D and trimming were inferred from the DNA itself. The table shows 290,000 or so clones, with around 87% occurring only once. The sequence was obtained from a man aged 65 to 85 with acute or convalescent COVID-19. The sequenced sample consisted of peripheral blood.

This CDR3 reads CASSFGQGTDEQYF. CDR3 nucleotides: TGTGCCAGCAGCTTCGGACAGGGGACCGACGAGCAGTACTTC. V and J are TRBV5-6 and TRBJ2-7; 9 positions match TRBD1. V shed 2 bases, J shed 5 bases, and the junction held 5 bases outside the gene matches. The CDR3 extends over 14 amino acids. From germline, CDR1 is SGHDT and CDR2 YYEEEE.